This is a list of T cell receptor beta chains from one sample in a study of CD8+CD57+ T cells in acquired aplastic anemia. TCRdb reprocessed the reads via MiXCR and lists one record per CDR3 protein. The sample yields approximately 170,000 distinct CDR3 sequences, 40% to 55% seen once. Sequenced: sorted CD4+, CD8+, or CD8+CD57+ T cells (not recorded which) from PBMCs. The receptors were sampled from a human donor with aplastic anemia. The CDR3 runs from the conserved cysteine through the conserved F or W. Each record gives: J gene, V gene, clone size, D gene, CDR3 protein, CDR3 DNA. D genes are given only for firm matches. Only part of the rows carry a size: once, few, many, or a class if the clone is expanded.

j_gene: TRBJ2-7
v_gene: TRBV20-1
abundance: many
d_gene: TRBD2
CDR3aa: CSAKGLAGSYEQYF
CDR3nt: TGCAGTGCTAAAGGGCTAGCGGGTAGCTACGAGCAGTACTTC

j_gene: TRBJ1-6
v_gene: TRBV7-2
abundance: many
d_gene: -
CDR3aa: CASTSDNSPLHF
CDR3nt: TGTGCCAGCACCTCCGATAATTCACCCCTCCACTTT

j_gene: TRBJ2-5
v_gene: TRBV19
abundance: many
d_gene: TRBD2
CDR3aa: CASSPLTSTQETQYF
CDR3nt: TGTGCCAGTAGTCCCCTGACTAGCACCCAAGAGACCCAGTACTTC

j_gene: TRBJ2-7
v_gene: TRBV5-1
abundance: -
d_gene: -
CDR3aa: CASSMGRGGEQYF
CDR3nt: TGCGCCAGCAGTATGGGGCGGGGCGGCGAGCAGTACTTC

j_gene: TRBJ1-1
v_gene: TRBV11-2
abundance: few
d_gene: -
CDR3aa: CASSLGGQVTEAFF
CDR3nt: TGTGCCAGCAGCTTAGGGGGGCAAGTCACTGAAGCTTTCTTT

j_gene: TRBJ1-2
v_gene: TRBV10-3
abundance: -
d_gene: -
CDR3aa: CASTSGGRGYTF
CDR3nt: TGTGCCAGCACCTCGGGGGGCAGAGGCTACACCTTC

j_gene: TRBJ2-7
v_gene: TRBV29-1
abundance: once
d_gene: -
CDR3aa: CSVGCSYEQYF
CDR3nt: TGCAGCGTAGGGTGCTCCTACGAGCAGTACTTC

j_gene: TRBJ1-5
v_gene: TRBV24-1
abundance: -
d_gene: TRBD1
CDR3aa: CATSEPLTGGGQPQHF
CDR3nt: TGTGCCACCAGTGAGCCTCTAACAGGGGGCGGTCAGCCCCAGCATTTT

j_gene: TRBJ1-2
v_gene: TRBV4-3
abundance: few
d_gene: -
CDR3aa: CASSPDGGSNYGYTF
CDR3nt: TGCGCCAGCAGCCCGGACGGAGGATCTAACTATGGCTACACCTTC

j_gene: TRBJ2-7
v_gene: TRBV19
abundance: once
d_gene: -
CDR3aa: CASSARDNSYEQYF
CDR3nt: TGTGCCAGTAGTGCCCGGGACAACTCCTACGAGCAGTACTTC

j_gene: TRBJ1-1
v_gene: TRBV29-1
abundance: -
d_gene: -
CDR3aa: CSAWDGGTEVFF
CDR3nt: TGCAGCGCCTGGGACGGCGGTACTGAAGTTTTCTTT

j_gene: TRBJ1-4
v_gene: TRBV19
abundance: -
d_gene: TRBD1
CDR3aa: CASSKAGTGGKLFF
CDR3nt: TGTGCCAGTAGTAAAGCGGGGACAGGGGGAAAACTGTTTTTT

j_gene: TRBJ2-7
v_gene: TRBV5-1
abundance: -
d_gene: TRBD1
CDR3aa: CASSWTGVDPYEQYF
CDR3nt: TGCGCCAGCAGCTGGACAGGGGTAGACCCCTACGAGCAGTACTTC

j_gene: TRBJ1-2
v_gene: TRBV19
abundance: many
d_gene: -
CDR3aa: CASSKTGWNYGYTF
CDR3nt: TGTGCCAGTAGTAAAACAGGGTGGAACTATGGCTACACCTTC

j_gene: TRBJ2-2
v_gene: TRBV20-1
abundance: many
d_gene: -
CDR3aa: CSAREVNTGELFF
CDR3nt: TGCAGTGCTAGAGAGGTGAACACCGGGGAGCTGTTTTTT

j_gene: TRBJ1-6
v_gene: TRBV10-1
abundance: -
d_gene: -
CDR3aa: CASRAHGGSPLHF
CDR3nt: TGTGCCAGCAGGGCCCACGGGGGATCACCCCTCCACTTT

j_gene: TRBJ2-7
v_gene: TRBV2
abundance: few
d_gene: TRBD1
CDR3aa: CASHDGGTGHF
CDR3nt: TGTGCCAGCCATGATGGGGGGACAGGGCACTTC